Presented here are 24 T cell receptor beta chains from one specimen sequenced in a study of shared clonotypes between healthy human individuals. Produced via immunoSEQ multiplex PCR; TCRdb's table is partial and in-frame only. The sample carries about 660,000 clones, around two thirds recorded once. Source material: memory CD4+ T cells sorted from blood. Sample subset: CD45RA-negative fraction. These receptor sequences come from a woman aged 25 to 39 in good health.

The rearrangement joins TRBV11-1 to TRBJ2-1; a possible D gene is TRBD2 (7 bases). Trimming pared 5 bases from V and 4 bases from J, leaving 15 bases between. Germline CDR1 SGHAT, CDR2 FQDESV (reference sequence). CDR3 size: 15 residues. The CDR3 DNA is TGTGCCAGCAGCCCCCGGGGGGCGGAATACAATGAGCAGTTCTTC. It specifies CASSPRGAEYNEQFF. Based on the CDR3 plus reference TRBV11-1 and TRBJ2-1, the full variable domain is EAEVAQSPRYKITEKSQAVAFWCDPISGHATLYWYRQILGQGPELLVQFQDESVVDDSQLPKDRFSAERLKGVDSTLKIQPAELGDSAMYLCASSPRGAEYNEQFFGPGTRLTVL.

The chain recombines TRBV28 with TRBJ2-1; 7 bases map to TRBD1. CDR3 length: 16 amino acids. V lost 6 bases to trimming and J lost 2 bases; unmatched junction nucleotides: 10. Germline loops: CDR1 MDHEN, CDR2 SYDVKM. The CDR3 bases are TGTGCCAGCAGCTCCGACAGAGGGGGCACCTACAATGAGCAGTTCTTC. It translates to CASSSDRGGTYNEQFF.

V gene TRBV30 combines with J gene TRBJ2-3; D gene unclear. CDR3 length: 12 residues. Germline V gene lookup returns CDR1 GTSNPN and CDR2 SVGIG (reference sequence). V lost 2 bases, J lost 6 bases, and 9 bases lay in between. The CDR3, as DNA: TGTGCCTGGAGTTTCCAGGCCGATACGCAGTATTTT. This gives the protein CAWSFQADTQYF. The full variable domain, its missing parts supplied by reference TRBV30 and TRBJ2-3, is SQTIHQWPATLVQPVGSPLSLECTVEGTSNPNLYWYRQAAGRGLQLLFYSVGIGQISSEVPQNLSASRPQDRQFILSSKKLLLSDSGFYLCAWSFQADTQYFGPGTRLTVL.

The J gene is TRBJ1-4, the V gene TRBV6-1; D remains ambiguous. Germline V gene lookup returns CDR1 MNHNS and CDR2 SASEGT. The ends were cut back, 9 bases at V and 0 bases at J, with 8 bases in the middle. This CDR3 comprises 13 residues. This CDR3 reads CASSQTTNEKLFF. CDR3 sequence (DNA): TGTGCCAGTTCACAGACAACTAATGAAAAACTGTTTTTT.

Ten or more counts support this clone. The chain carries TRBV7-3 and TRBJ1-2; tentatively, D is TRBD1 (5 bases). The ends were cut back, 10 bases at V and 0 bases at J, with 18 bases in the middle. Germline V gene lookup returns CDR1 SGHTA and CDR2 FQGTGA. This CDR3 has 15 amino acids. The CDR3 is CATGTAVGANYGYTF. In DNA form, the CDR3 reads TGTGCCACCGGGACGGCTGTTGGGGCTAACTATGGCTACACCTTC.

V usage is TRBV28 and J usage is TRBJ2-1, with D tentatively TRBD1 (5 bases). Per the germline V gene, CDR1 is MDHEN and CDR2 is SYDVKM. This CDR3 region has 14 residues. V lost 2 bases, J lost 7 bases, and 12 bases lay in between. The CDR3 sequence is CASSLPPPGNEQFF. In nucleotides, the CDR3 is TGTGCCAGCAGTTTACCCCCCCCAGGGAATGAGCAGTTCTTC.

The V call is TRBV28, the J call TRBJ1-5; D is undetermined. V dropped 5 bases and J dropped 5 bases, with 7 bases sitting between them. The CDR3 extends over 12 amino acids. Germline V lookup: CDR1 MDHEN, CDR2 SYDVKM. CDR3 sequence (DNA): TGTGCCAGCAGTAACACAGATCAGCCCCAGCATTTT. This translates into CASSNTDQPQHF.

This rearrangement joins TRBV2 to TRBJ1-5, with 7 bases aligning to TRBD1. Germline V gene data show CDR1 as SNHLY and CDR2 as FYNNEI. The CDR3 spans 15 residues. V was clipped by 8 bases and J by 5 bases; unmatched bases: 12. The CDR3, as DNA: TGTGCCAGCTCCCCCCAGCAGGGGGTTTATCAGCCCCAGCATTTT. It is translated as CASSPQQGVYQPQHF.

The CDR3 nucleotides are TGTGCCAGCAGTCTAGCGGGGAATGAGCAGTACTTC. Encoded protein: CASSLAGNEQYF. The genes are TRBV28 and TRBJ2-7; 9 nucleotides align to TRBD2. The germline V gene encodes CDR1 MDHEN and CDR2 SYDVKM. J gave up 7 bases and V 5 bases, and 3 bases lay outside the gene matches. This CDR3 contains 12 residues.

This rearrangement joins TRBV21-1 to TRBJ2-6. TRBV21-1 is annotated as a pseudogene. CDR3 size: 17 residues. CDR3 sequence reads: CASSTYCTSSGANVLTF. For the CDR3, the DNA is TGTGCCAGCAGCACATACTGCACAAGCTCTGGGGCCAACGTCCTGACTTTC.

This rearrangement joins TRBV28 to TRBJ1-2; TRBD1 matches 11 bases. The CDR3 spans 20 residues. The germline V gene has CDR1 MDHEN and CDR2 SYDVKM. J gave up 1 base and V 1 base, and 14 bases lay outside the gene matches. DNA of the CDR3: TGTGCCAGCAGTTTATCTCTCGGGGCGGACAGGGGGCGTGGTAACTATGGCTACACCTTC. Translated: CASSLSLGADRGRGNYGYTF.

The chain joins TRBV28 to TRBJ2-5; 9 bases map to TRBD1. Germline V gene data show CDR1 as MDHEN and CDR2 as SYDVKM. The CDR3 runs 16 residues. The J segment lost 2 bases and the V segment lost 5 bases, leaving 9 bases of the junction unmatched. Here the CDR3 reads CASSGQGWGLQETQYF. CDR3 nucleotide sequence: TGTGCCAGCAGTGGACAGGGGTGGGGGTTACAAGAGACCCAGTACTTC.

The V and J genes are TRBV28 and TRBJ2-7; weak D call: TRBD1 (6 bases). There are 15 residues in the CDR3. The V gene lost 5 bases and the J gene lost 3 bases, with 17 bases spanning the gap. Germline CDR1 reads MDHEN; CDR2 reads SYDVKM. CDR3 protein: CASSMTPGHLYEQYF. In DNA, the CDR3 is TGTGCCAGCAGTATGACACCGGGACATCTCTACGAGCAGTACTTC.

This clone turned up a few times. This rearrangement joins TRBV5-6 to TRBJ1-2, with D unresolved. The CDR3 length is 13 residues. Trimming shortened V by 1 base and J by 1 base, and 5 bases separated the two germline ends. CDR1 is SGHDT and CDR2 is YYEEEE in the germline V gene. The CDR3 nucleotides are TGTGCCAGCAGCTTGAAGGGTAACTATGGCTACACCTTC. Residues: CASSLKGNYGYTF.

The rearrangement links TRBV11-2 to TRBJ2-5; D unclear. CDR1 and CDR2 (germline): SGHAT, FQNNGV. This CDR3 spans 14 amino acids. V was cut by 2 bases and J by 5 bases, with 12 bases left in between. CDR3 amino acids: CASSLQPLGETQYF. For the CDR3, the DNA is TGTGCCAGCAGCTTACAACCCCTGGGGGAGACCCAGTACTTC.

This clone was seen at least ten times. Other DNA sequences in this specimen translate into the identical CDR3. The chain uses TRBV5-1 and TRBJ2-5; 7 bases agree with TRBD1. Germline loops: CDR1 SGHRS, CDR2 YFSETQ. Losses at the gene ends were 5 bases for V and 3 bases for J; bases not matched to a gene: 7. CDR3 size: 14 residues. Written as DNA, the CDR3 is TGCGCCAGCAGTTCGGGACAGCAAGAAGAGACCCAGTACTTC. As protein: CASSSGQQEETQYF.

The chain links TRBV5-8 to TRBJ2-6, with D perhaps matching TRBD2 (6 bases). The CDR3 loop spans 16 amino acids. Germline CDR1 is SGHTS and CDR2 is YDEGEE. Trimming took 0 bases from V and 2 from J, leaving 9 bases between them. CDR3 coding DNA: TGTGCCAGCAGCTTGGGTCCGGGGGCTGGGGCCAACGTCCTGACTTTC. This gives the protein CASSLGPGAGANVLTF.

In regard to this clone: Distinct nucleotide sequences in the sample also encode this CDR3. The rearrangement links TRBV7-9 to TRBJ2-1, with TRBD2 matching 8 bases. The ends lost 5 bases at V and 0 bases at J; junction bases unmatched: 6. The germline V gene has CDR1 SEHNR and CDR2 FQNEAQ (reference sequence). The CDR3 contains 16 residues. The CDR3 DNA sequence: TGTGCCAGCAGCCCCCGGGGGGGAAGCTCCTACAATGAGCAGTTCTTC. Its translation: CASSPRGGSSYNEQFF.

The chain has TRBV15 and TRBJ2-5; TRBD2 matches 8 bases. CDR1 is LNHNV, CDR2 YYDKDF, per germline (reference sequence). This CDR3 has 15 amino acids. Germline trimming cut 0 bases from V and 6 bases from J; bases unmatched to any gene: 6. The CDR3 DNA reads TGTGCCACCAGCAGAGAAAGCGGGAGTACGAAGACCCAGTACTTC. Its protein product is CATSRESGSTKTQYF.

With respect to this clone: Other nucleotide sequences in the sample specify the same CDR3. This rearrangement joins TRBV15 to TRBJ2-1, with TRBD2 identical over 8 bases. Trimming took 0 bases from V and 4 from J; bases not matched to a gene: 2. This CDR3 spans 15 amino acids. Germline loops: CDR1 LNHNV, CDR2 YYDKDF (reference sequence). CDR3 in DNA: TGTGCCACCAGCAGAGAAAGCGGGAGTTACAATGAGCAGTTCTTC. It specifies CATSRESGSYNEQFF.

This clone was picked up many times. The chain links TRBV5-6 to TRBJ2-1, with no clear D. The CDR3 runs 13 residues. CDR1 is SGHDT, CDR2 YYEEEE, per germline. Trimming took 3 bases from V and 5 from J, leaving 9 bases between them. The CDR3 spells CASSSLGNNEQFF. In DNA, the CDR3 is TGTGCCAGCAGCTCCCTAGGGAACAATGAGCAGTTCTTC.

The sample holds one count of this clone. This chain joins TRBV6-1 and TRBJ2-7, with D uncertain. Germline V gives CDR1 MNHNS, CDR2 SASEGT. The CDR3 sequence is 14 residues long. Trimming removed 0 bases at V and 3 bases at J, with 9 bases between. Written as DNA, the CDR3 is TGTGCCAGCAGTGAAGCCACAGATATCTACGAGCAGTACTTC. It codes for CASSEATDIYEQYF.

This chain links TRBV14 with TRBJ2-1; a possible D gene is TRBD1 (7 bases). CDR1 and CDR2 (germline): SGHDN, FVKESK. This CDR3 has 15 amino acids. Trimming stripped 4 bases from V and 4 bases from J, with 14 bases between. CDR3 sequence reads: CASSLQTGRYNEQFF. The CDR3 region has the DNA TGTGCCAGCAGCCTACAGACAGGGAGGTACAATGAGCAGTTCTTC.

The V gene is TRBV29-1, the J gene TRBJ2-1, with 8 nucleotides matching TRBD2. Per germline, CDR1 SQVTM and CDR2 ANQGSEA. The CDR3 length is 15 residues. J was trimmed by 8 bases and V by 3 bases; bases with no gene match: 12. The CDR3 loop reads CSVDAPAGGSDEQFF. CDR3 coding DNA: TGCAGCGTTGATGCCCCCGCGGGAGGTTCAGATGAGCAGTTCTTC.